The source of this T cell receptor beta chain is a study of shared clonotypes between healthy human individuals. The V and J ends lost 1 base and 3 bases respectively, with 11 bases between them. This CDR3 is 15 amino acids long. The germline CDR1 and CDR2 sequences are SGHTS and YDEGEE. The method was immunoSEQ multiplex PCR; TCRdb's version includes in-frame clones alone and lacks a portion of them. Of 110,000 or so clones in the sample, around two thirds were seen once. The sequencing input was memory CD8+ T cells sorted from blood. Specified subset: CD45RO+ cells pooled with CCR7-negative TemRA cells. The receptor's source is a woman in her twenties or thirties in good health. J is TRBJ1-5 and V is TRBV5-8; tentatively, D is TRBD1 (5 bases). As DNA, the CDR3 is TGTGCCAGCAGCTTGCGGGACCACTCCAATCAGCCCCAGCATTTT. Translating it yields CASSLRDHSNQPQHF.